The clone carrying this TCR beta chain showed up just once. No antigen is known for it. Germline CDR1 is ENHRY and CDR2 is SYGVKD. The CDR3 totals 14 residues. V dropped 4 bases and J dropped 4; count of bases not matched to a gene: 4. Measured with immunoSEQ multiplex PCR; TCRdb has only the in-frame clones, and not every one. This repertoire shows about 46,000 clones, roughly 80% found once; its top ten account for about 9%. The source of the sample is a study of vaccination effects on CD4 cells after COVID-19. Study outcomes and limitations: Late in the post-vaccination period, infection-induced and vaccine-induced clones underwent marked clonal contraction.

Investigators separated out CD4+ T cells once around nine days of culture had passed. According to PCR results, the person was infected with SARS-CoV-2 between March and December 2020. Cultures got half-medium changes with IL-2 on days 3 and 7. The sample was CD4+ T cells from PBMCs cultured without peptide, taken before COVID-19 vaccination. The chain combines TRBV10-3 with TRBJ1-5; 7 nucleotides align to TRBD1. This clonotype originated in a human donor who had a prior SARS-CoV-2 infection. This CDR3 reads CAISASGQNQPQHF. The CDR3 bases are TGTGCCATCAGTGCTTCGGGACAGAATCAGCCCCAGCATTTT.